This T cell receptor (beta chain) was sequenced during a study of cytomegalovirus exposure and HLA in healthy donors (dated by TCRdb to between 2016 and 2019). Study-level background: An earlier analysis of several hundred of the donors reported approximately 300 Gb of sequence data and approximately 110 million unique TCR beta sequences from 150 million to 200 million T cells. Roughly 300 gigabases of sequencing data and 80 million or so unique TCR sequences were included in an early release covering about 600 HLA-typed donors. The genetic ancestry cluster associated with self-reported Caucasian donors included 80% to 90% of the roughly 400 genotyped donors. The study aimed to test whether signatures of past pathogen exposure could be identified by cataloging public T cell receptors. The study profiled the T cell repertoires of 550 to 700 subjects by immunosequencing and related them to cytomegalovirus serostatus. Besides the first cohort of 666 subjects, a separate validation cohort made up of 120 different subjects was used. High-throughput TCR immunosequencing, statistical association of individual TCRs with disease status, and machine learning were combined to predict cytomegalovirus infection status. In a later analysis, previously published TCR beta repertoires from 550 to 700 donors were re-analyzed and high-resolution HLA genotyping was added so that TCR occurrence patterns could be studied. Rather than using new phenotypic data, the later analysis identified candidate immune exposures from TCR beta sequences and from how often those sequences occurred across donors. An earlier analysis of around 540 of the donors applied high-throughput TCR beta sequencing to assess whether each TCR beta V gene segment acted as functional or pseudogenic. Donor age, sex, ethnicity and CMV serostatus were collected together with the repertoire data. A later genetic analysis used genome-wide SNP genotypes for 398 of the 666 donors, treating that subset as a discovery cohort. Every repertoire in the discovery cohort had been generated on one and the same sequencing platform. HLA typing covered class I and class II loci at four-digit resolution. Typing coverage differed by locus: A, B, C, DRB1 and DQB1 were typed in about 620-630 donors, DQA1 in approximately 520, DPA1 in some 600, and DPB1 in around 440. A handful of DR-DQ haplotypes were treated as single units for association and clustering because of strong linkage in the cohort. Among 398 genotyped donors of the cohort, an average of 235,054 unique TCR beta nucleotide sequences were sequenced per donor, about a sixth of them non-productive.

The cohort comprised fewer than 750 healthy bone marrow donors. At the time of sampling, all cohort members were nominally healthy, though unrecorded immune exposures were likely present. The donor tested CMV seronegative, placing the donor among the 352 seronegative members of the cohort. A peripheral blood sample was provided by each donor, and peripheral blood mononuclear cells were used for TCR beta sequencing. The Qiagen DNeasy Blood Extraction Kit was used to extract genomic DNA from the blood cell samples. Study-level results and caveats: Some IMGT-functional V segments, including TRBV6-2 and TRBV6-3, could not be told apart with the 87-base-pair reads, so those segments were excluded. Specific HLA alleles were associated with 16,951 TCR beta sequences at a false discovery rate of 0.05 in a later analysis. Most CMV-associated TCR beta chains appeared to be HLA-restricted in a later analysis, and the HLA associations seemed to be driven largely by CMV exposure. This cohort had only TCR beta chains sequenced, and the lack of alpha or paired-chain data limited which features could be detected. In the study, 150 to 200 TCR beta chains were listed as associated with cytomegalovirus. The sequencing pipeline was judged likely to have produced a cluster of highly shared sequence variants as a technical artifact. The authors suggested that the approach could potentially be generalized to other disease states and immunological phenotypes. The presence/absence analyses assumed that sequencing depth was roughly uniform across donors, and that assumption may not be true. In a later genetic analysis, a missense DCLRE1C variant was associated with V-gene and J-gene trimming of TCR beta chains, and the association was replicated in an independent cohort. A further reported finding was that TCR beta sequences accurately predicted the HLA-A and HLA-B alleles for most subjects in the first cohort. Because some donors lacked HLA typing at each locus, the association tests relied only on the typed subset. Several of the top co-occurrence clusters appeared to be linked to parvovirus B19, influenza, CMV and Epstein-Barr virus, according to a later analysis. Three of the identified cytomegalovirus-associated TCR beta chains were confirmed in vitro to be specific for cytomegalovirus antigens. In an earlier analysis of a few hundred of the donors, most TCR beta V segments were observed in productive rearrangements about 90% or about 30% of the time, broadly matching IMGT annotations. Most TCR sequences were observed very rarely across donors, whereas some public TCRs were present in many individuals. A later genetic analysis reported fewer N-insertions in productive TCRs among donors in an Asian-associated ancestry cluster than the roughly 640-donor mean. Because counts were too low, some 16 rarely observed V segments, including chromosome 9 orphons, were excluded from the earlier analysis of around 640 of the donors. For the cohort, immune exposure information was limited to CMV serostatus. In a later analysis, TCR association rates were found to vary across HLA loci, with the most associated TCRs seen for DRB1 alleles and the fewest for HLA-C alleles. Correlated functional status among segregating V segments might reflect linkage disequilibrium, but an unknown experimental factor could not be ruled out. When HLA alleles, especially DR and DQ, strongly co-occurred, attributing TCR associations to individual alleles was difficult. In a later analysis, HLA-associated TCR beta chains showed more clonal expansion and lower generation probabilities than non-associated chains that were equally common. Cytomegalovirus status was reported to be diagnosed by the classifier with high specificity and sensitivity in both the original and validation cohorts.

Details on this clone: It has no known antigen specificity.

Libraries were constructed by the immunoSEQ multiplex PCR assay. For the multiplex PCR, a mixture combining 60 forward primers for TCR Vbeta segments and 13 reverse primers for TCR Jbeta segments was used. The CDR3 region of rearranged TCR beta genes was amplified from genomic DNA with a multiplex PCR assay. The amplified TCR beta libraries were sequenced on the Illumina HiSeq System as 87-base-pair reads. Turning to the authors' computational methods: A later analysis counted some 74 million unique TCR beta chains across the 690 or so repertoires, and some 11 million of these chains were shared by at least two donors. Raw reads were error-corrected and collapsed into unique sequences with a nearest-neighbor algorithm that merged closely related sequences to remove PCR and sequencing errors. V, D and J gene segments were assigned by aligning CDR3 sequences to IMGT reference sequences. For a sequence to be retained, a match of at least six nucleotides to both a V gene segment and a J gene segment was required. Rearrangements were classified as productive when the CDR3 lacked stop codons and remained in frame with V and J, and all other rearrangements were classified as non-productive. Following IMGT convention, CDR3 was defined as the stretch from the second conserved V-encoded cysteine up to the conserved J-encoded phenylalanine. The earlier analysis of 550 to 650 of the donors excluded any sequence lacking an unambiguous match to a single V gene segment. In an earlier analysis of 500 to 750 of the donors, V segments were called functional above 56.7% productive rearrangements and were called segregating when the between-donor standard deviation exceeded 5%. A statistical classification framework was built to diagnose cytomegalovirus status from the catalog of TCR beta chain sequences. In a later analysis, V and J genes were assigned by comparing TCR nucleotide sequences against IMGT/GENE-DB human TR gene sequences. The TCRdist pipeline was used in a later analysis to assign CDR3 sequences and most-parsimonious VDJ recombination scenarios. In a later analysis, each TCR beta chain was defined by its CDR3 amino acid sequence together with its V-gene family, and reads lacking a unique V-gene family were excluded. In a later analysis, around 650 highly shared, low-generation-probability nucleotide sequences were removed to address suspected cross-contamination and a sequencing artifact. For each public chain, a later analysis derived a clonal expansion index from normalized ranks of inferred template counts within each repertoire. In a later analysis, generation probabilities were computed using a VDJ recombination model fitted to out-of-frame rearrangements, and the results were checked against IGoR. A later analysis scored TCR-TCR, TCR-HLA and TCR-CMV co-occurrence with hypergeometric tests, applying a repertoire-size bias correction to TCR pairs. To estimate false discovery rates, a later analysis permuted the HLA or CMV assignments 20 times. A later analysis grouped co-occurring TCRs with DBSCAN, adding TCRdist sequence similarity when clustering within HLA-allele-positive subsets. For co-occurrence clustering, repertoires with fewer than 30,000 or more than 120,000 public chains were excluded, along with four to six repertoires with anomalous nucleotide sharing. The table comes from immuneACCESS by way of TCRdb, which keeps in-frame sequences with V and J called. Part of the clones is missing from these tables; in studies checked, under half for an unresolved V gene and the rest for unknown reasons. That table supplies the V and J calls and clone size; D and trimming were determined from the DNA. The sample's own table lists under 150,000 clones. The biggest ten clones account for roughly 1.6% of the sample.

According to the germline V gene, CDR1 reads MRHNA and CDR2 reads SNTAGT. V lost 1 base and J lost 0 bases, and the count of bases not matched to a germline gene is 6. The CDR3 contains 17 residues, cysteine and phenylalanine counted. Only the CDR3 DNA is retained, 51 bases long and in frame from the first base. Material for sequencing was PBMCs. The chain joins TRBV6-4 to TRBJ2-3; TRBD2 matches 8 bases in the middle. The sequence derives from a woman in her thirties or forties in good health and CMV-seronegative. At the DNA level, the sequence is TGTGCCAGCAGTGACTGGGAGCGGGGGCCTAGCACAGATACGCAGTATTTT. Translation gives CASSDWERGPSTDTQYF.